The clone carrying this T cell receptor (beta chain) was observed many times. Its target is unknown. The data stem from a study of T cells in Graves' hyperthyroidism and ophthalmopathy. Regarding the study as a whole: Most thyroid clonotypes expanded above 0.001 appeared in blood too.

Researchers took RNA transcripts and amplified the TCR beta CDR3 regions from them. In the first-round RT-PCR of the TCR CDR3, the HTBI primer set was used. Each CDR3 protein gets one entry after TCRdb re-called the multiplex PCR reads with MiXCR. The table lists approximately 490,000 distinct CDR3 sequences, about 22% of them singletons. V shed 0 bases and J shed 6 bases, with 14 bases lying between them. The CDR3 is 14 residues long. Germline V gene lookup returns CDR1 DFQATT and CDR2 SNEGSKA (reference sequence). The clonotype comes from an older woman with Graves' ophthalmopathy. The chain employs TRBV20-1 and TRBJ1-1; D not resolved. What was sequenced was blood. Written as DNA, the CDR3 is TGCAGTGCTAGAGATGGGTCATCAGCTTCTGAAGCTTTCTTT. Its protein is CSARDGSSASEAFF.